This T cell receptor beta chain was obtained from a study of regulatory T cells in long-lasting Graves disease. The study's findings and limits: Under persistent disease, TRBV28, TRBJ1-2 and TRBJ2-5 were used preferentially. Results may be inaccurate due to the small sample size.

Ten or more counts support this clonotype. Antigen unknown. Described time point: newly diagnosed GD, antithyroid drugs for less than 3 months. The TCR library was made from RNA that had been extracted from PBMCs in TRIzol. The EDTA tubes were filled with about 10 milliliters of drawn peripheral blood. iRepertoire HTBI primers and Arm-PCR of CDR3 regions built TCR beta libraries. TCRdb independently ran MiXCR on the multiplex PCR reads; one entry per CDR3 protein. The sample lists around 330,000 distinct CDR3 sequences, 15% to 20% occurring once. Germline CDR1 is MNHEY and CDR2 is SMNVEV (reference sequence). The CDR3 is made up of 14 amino acids. V dropped 2 bases and J dropped 2 bases, with 9 bases sitting between them.

The sequencing here drew on peripheral blood mononuclear cells (PBMCs), taken at new diagnosis, from a patient treated with antithyroid drugs. This receptor was obtained from a female donor with Graves disease. The rearrangement links TRBV27 to TRBJ1-1, with D maybe TRBD1 (5 bases). This CDR3 reads CASSLRGGNTEAFF. The CDR3 DNA reads TGTGCCAGCAGTTTAAGGGGCGGAAACACTGAAGCTTTCTTT.